Each of the 23 T cell receptor beta chains below was sequenced from the same sample in a study of T cell responses to AZD1222 COVID-19 vaccine. The assay was immunoSEQ multiplex PCR, and TCRdb's table has in-frame clones only and misses some. The table lists some 62,000 clones, roughly 70% of them singletons, with more than 12% in the top ten. Sequenced here: peripheral blood, sampled on day 0 of AZD1222 vaccination. These receptors came from an adult in good health.

This clone appeared once. This chain joins TRBV4-3 and TRBJ2-7, with D possibly being TRBD2 (6 bases). Trimming shortened V by 0 bases and J by 0 bases, and 9 bases separated the two germline ends. The CDR3 spans 15 residues. CDR1 LGHNA and CDR2 YSLEER come from the germline V gene. CDR3 sequence reads: CASSQDMTSSYEQYF. CDR3 in DNA: TGCGCCAGCAGCCAAGATATGACTAGCTCCTACGAGCAGTACTTC.

V usage is TRBV6-1 and J usage is TRBJ2-2; 10 bases match TRBD2. Germline V gene sequence: CDR1 MNHNS, CDR2 SASEGT. V lost 2 bases, J lost 3 bases, and 3 bases stayed unmatched. This CDR3 has 16 amino acids. For the CDR3, the DNA is TGTGCCAGCAGTGAACGGACTAGCGGACACACCGGGGAGCTGTTTTTT. It encodes CASSERTSGHTGELFF.

The V call is TRBV13, the J call TRBJ1-6, with D possibly TRBD1 on 6 matching bases. Germline assignment: CDR1 PRHDT and CDR2 FYEKMQ (reference sequence). Trimming removed 5 bases at V and 4 bases at J, with 9 bases between. The CDR3 totals 14 residues. CDR3 residues: CASSDRTYNSPLHF. The CDR3 bases are TGTGCCAGCAGCGACAGGACTTATAATTCACCCCTCCACTTT.

The chain carries TRBV5-4 and TRBJ1-4; 7 nucleotides match TRBD1. Germline CDR1 and CDR2: SGHNT and YYREEE (reference sequence). J lost 5 bases, V lost 4 bases, and 8 bases had no gene match. The CDR3 is 15 residues long. Here the CDR3 DNA reads TGTGCCAGCAGCGAAAACCGGGACAGAAATGAAAAACTGTTTTTT. Protein: CASSENRDRNEKLFF. Combining the CDR3 with reference TRBV5-4 and TRBJ1-4 gives the whole variable domain ETGVTQSPTHLIKTRGQQVTLRCSSQSGHNTVSWYQQALGQGPQFIFQYYREEENGRGNFPPRFSGLQFPNYSSELNVNALELDDSALYLCASSENRDRNEKLFFGSGTQLSVL.

The V and J genes are TRBV14 and TRBJ1-1, with TRBD1 matching 9 bases. V was clipped by 2 bases and J by 4 bases; unmatched bases: 5. This CDR3 is 15 amino acids long. From germline, CDR1 is SGHDN and CDR2 FVKESK. DNA of the CDR3: TGTGCCAGCAGCCAATGGGACAGGGTGGGCACTGAAGCTTTCTTT. Residues: CASSQWDRVGTEAFF.

Only a few counts were recorded for this clone. This chain joins TRBV9 and TRBJ2-3; 7 bases agree with TRBD1. Germline values: CDR1 SGDLS, CDR2 YYNGEE. After removal of 6 bases from V and 1 base from J, the junction contained 5 bases not matched to a gene. The CDR3 runs 14 residues. CDR3 loop: CASTLTGGTDTQYF. The CDR3 DNA sequence: TGTGCCAGCACACTTACAGGGGGCACAGATACGCAGTATTTT.

This rearrangement joins TRBV5-1 to TRBJ2-7; D perhaps matches TRBD1 (6 bases). V was pared by 3 bases and J by 0 bases, with 13 bases between. Per germline, CDR1 SGHRS and CDR2 YFSETQ. CDR3 size: 15 residues. CDR3 residues: CASSSGHIDSYEQYF. CDR3 coding DNA: TGCGCCAGCAGCTCGGGACACATAGACTCCTACGAGCAGTACTTC.

The chain couples TRBV27 to TRBJ1-4; possible D gene TRBD1, 6 bases. The CDR3 has 15 amino acids. Germline CDR1 MNHEY, CDR2 SMNVEV (reference sequence). V gave up 5 bases and J gave up 4 bases, with 14 bases separating them. The CDR3 loop is CASSLSRGLNEKLFF. CDR3 sequence (DNA): TGTGCCAGCAGTCTCTCCAGGGGCCTTAATGAAAAACTGTTTTTT.

For the CDR3, the DNA is TGTGCCAGCAGCTTAGGACAGGGGGCGGGTTCACCCCTCCACTTT. Translation gives CASSLGQGAGSPLHF. J is TRBJ1-6 and V is TRBV7-2, with 10 bases lining up with TRBD1. Losses at the gene ends were 1 base for V and 9 bases for J; bases not matched to a gene: 3. The CDR3 consists of 15 residues. The V gene's germline CDR1 is SGHTA and CDR2 FQGNSA.

This rearrangement joins TRBV27 to TRBJ2-1, with 13 bases fitting TRBD2. Unmatched junction bases numbered 12, after V lost 5 bases and J lost 8 bases. CDR3 length: 17 residues. Germline V lookup: CDR1 MNHEY, CDR2 SMNVEV (reference sequence). The CDR3 here is CASSPMGTSGALYEQFF. The CDR3 coding sequence is TGTGCCAGCAGTCCCATGGGGACTAGCGGGGCCCTCTATGAGCAGTTCTTC.

This clone was seen more than once but under ten times. The chain joins TRBV7-8 to TRBJ1-2; TRBD1 matches 7 bases. CDR1 is SGHVS and CDR2 is FQNEAQ in the germline V gene. CDR3 length equals 13 residues. V trimming: 5 bases; J trimming: 7 bases; junction bases outside the gene matches: 7. The CDR3 region has the DNA TGTGCCAGCAGCCTCTCACAGGGGAGTGGCTACACCTTC. Its protein is CASSLSQGSGYTF.

The chain is built from TRBV4-2 and TRBJ2-3, with 8 bases matching TRBD1. The germline gives CDR1 LGHNA, CDR2 YNFKEQ. This CDR3 region has 17 residues. V was clipped by 1 base and J by 0 bases; unmatched bases: 6. The CDR3 sequence is CASSQVPGGDSTDTQYF. CDR3 sequence (DNA): TGTGCCAGCAGCCAAGTCCCAGGGGGCGATAGCACAGATACGCAGTATTTT.

The rearrangement links TRBV13 to TRBJ2-7, with D hard to call. CDR3 length: 13 residues. Germline-derived CDR1 and CDR2 are PRHDT and FYEKMQ (reference sequence). Between the trimmed V and J ends, which lost 0 bases and 1 base, there was a span of 4 bases. Written as DNA, the CDR3 is TGTGCCAGCAGCTTAGGTCCTTCCTACGAGCAGTACTTC. This gives the protein CASSLGPSYEQYF. The whole variable domain, filled in from reference TRBV13 and TRBJ2-7, reads AAGVIQSPRHLIKEKRETATLKCYPIPRHDTVYWYQQGPGQDPQFLISFYEKMQSDKGSIPDRFSAQQFSDYHSELNMSSLELGDSALYFCASSLGPSYEQYFGPGTRLTVT.

The V and J genes are TRBV19 and TRBJ1-1; possible D gene TRBD1, 6 bases. Germline values: CDR1 LNHDA, CDR2 SQIVND (reference sequence). The ends were cut back, 7 bases at V and 5 bases at J, with 20 bases in the middle. The length of the CDR3 is 15 residues. CDR3 in amino acids: CASTLGGGGKTEAFF. CDR3 sequence (DNA): TGTGCCAGTACCCTGGGGGGGGGCGGAAAAACTGAAGCTTTCTTT.

V gene TRBV5-5 combines with J gene TRBJ1-2; D uncertain. Germline V gene data show CDR1 as SGHKS and CDR2 as YYEKEE (reference sequence). The CDR3 spans 16 residues. V lost 0 bases, J lost 4 bases, and 16 bases lay in between. CDR3 nucleotides: TGTGCCAGCAGCTTGGAGGGTGAGGATCCCTTCTATGGCTACACCTTC. This translates into CASSLEGEDPFYGYTF.

This clone was counted between two and nine times. The chain links TRBV4-2 to TRBJ2-2; 7 bases map to TRBD1. The germline CDR1 and CDR2 sequences are LGHNA and YNFKEQ. The CDR3 contains 15 residues. J was trimmed by 1 base and V by 5 bases; bases with no gene match: 4. The CDR3 is CASSTRTGNTGELFF. The CDR3 DNA follows: TGTGCCAGCAGCACCAGGACAGGGAACACCGGGGAGCTGTTTTTT.

This clone was detected only once. The V call is TRBV18, the J call TRBJ2-1, with 7 bases lining up with TRBD1. The J segment lost 8 bases and the V segment lost 6 bases, leaving 7 bases of the junction unmatched. The CDR3 length is 13 residues. Germline V gene sequence: CDR1 KGHSH, CDR2 LQKENI. The DNA for the CDR3 is TGTGCCAGCTCCGTGACAGGGCGGGATGAGCAGTTCTTC. Translated, it gives CASSVTGRDEQFF.

The J gene is TRBJ1-1, the V gene TRBV6-2 or TRBV6-3; D is uncertain. This CDR3 comprises 14 residues. Germline-derived CDR1 and CDR2 are MNHEY and SVGEGT. V gave up 6 bases and J gave up 2 bases, with 13 bases separating them. CDR3 nucleotides: TGTGCCAGCAGCCCTGCAACCTTCAACACTGAAGCTTTCTTT. Encoded protein: CASSPATFNTEAFF.

The chain recombines TRBV9 with TRBJ2-1; TRBD2 agrees at 8 bases. After removal of 4 bases from V and 6 bases from J, the junction contained 9 bases not matched to a gene. CDR1 is SGDLS, CDR2 YYNGEE, per germline. The CDR3 consists of 15 residues. The chain's CDR3 is CASSPPRGGPNEQFF. As DNA, the CDR3 is TGTGCCAGCAGCCCCCCCCGGGGGGGACCCAATGAGCAGTTCTTC.

This clone was counted only a few times. The chain combines TRBV19 with TRBJ2-1; 12 bases align to TRBD2. The CDR3 extends over 17 amino acids. J was trimmed by 0 bases and V by 8 bases; bases with no gene match: 8. Germline V CDR1 and CDR2: LNHDA, SQIVND (reference sequence). The CDR3 DNA follows: TGTGCCAGTTCGACTAGCGGGGGCTCTAGCTCCTACAATGAGCAGTTCTTC. Its translation is CASSTSGGSSSYNEQFF. The entire variable domain, with the rest obtained from reference TRBV19 and TRBJ2-1, is as follows: DGGITQSPKYLFRKEGQNVTLSCEQNLNHDAMYWYRQDPGQGLRLIYYSQIVNDFQKGDIAEGYSVSREKKESFPLTVTSAQKNPTAFYLCASSTSGGSSSYNEQFFGPGTRLTVL.

The V gene is TRBV18, the J gene TRBJ1-6; the D gene is possibly TRBD1 (5 bases). Trimming stripped 3 bases from V and 10 bases from J, with 16 bases between. From germline, CDR1 is KGHSH and CDR2 LQKENI. CDR3 size: 15 residues. CDR3 sequence: CASSPEQVLHSPLHF. CDR3 sequence (DNA): TGTGCCAGCTCACCCGAACAGGTTCTACACTCACCCCTCCACTTT.

V and J are TRBV10-3 and TRBJ1-3; a possible D gene is TRBD1 (6 bases). CDR3 length: 13 residues. V lost 7 bases and J lost 3, with 10 bases in between. Looked up from germline, CDR1 is ENHRY and CDR2 is SYGVKD. The CDR3 region has the DNA TGTGCCATCACAAAGGGGGATGGAAACACCATATATTTT. Its protein product is CAITKGDGNTIYF.

This clone was recorded many times. The J gene is TRBJ1-6, the V gene TRBV4-3; perhaps TRBD1 as D (6 bases). The CDR3 is 14 residues long. Germline CDR1 reads LGHNA; CDR2 reads YSLEER. Trimming took 2 bases from V and 8 from J, leaving 10 bases between them. The CDR3 nucleotides read TGCGCCAGCAGCCAATTGGGGGGCTATTCACCCCTCCACTTT. Protein: CASSQLGGYSPLHF.